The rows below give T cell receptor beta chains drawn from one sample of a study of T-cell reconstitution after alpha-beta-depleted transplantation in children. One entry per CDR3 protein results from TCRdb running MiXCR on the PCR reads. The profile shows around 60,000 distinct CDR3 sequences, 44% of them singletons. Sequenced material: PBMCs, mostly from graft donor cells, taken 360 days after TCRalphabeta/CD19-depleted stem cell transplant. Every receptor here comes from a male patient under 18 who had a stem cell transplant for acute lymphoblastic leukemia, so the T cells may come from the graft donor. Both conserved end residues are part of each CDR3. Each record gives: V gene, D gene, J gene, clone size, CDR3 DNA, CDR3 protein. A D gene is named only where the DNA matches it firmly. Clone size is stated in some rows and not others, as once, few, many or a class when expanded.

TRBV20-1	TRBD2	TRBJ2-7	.	TGCAGTGCTAGACAACCTTACCTAAGATGGACTAGCGACTACGAGCAGTACTTC	CSARQPYLRWTSDYEQYF
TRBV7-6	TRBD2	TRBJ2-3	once	TGTGCCAGCAGCCTCTCGCGTGGCGGGAGGACGAGCACAGATACGCAGTATTTT	CASSLSRGGRTSTDTQYF
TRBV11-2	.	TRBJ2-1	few	TGTGCCAGCAGCTTAGGGGTGGAGGGGACCGAGCAGTTCTTC	CASSLGVEGTEQFF
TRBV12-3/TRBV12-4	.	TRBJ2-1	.	TGTGCCAGCAGTCACGGGGCTAGACTAGGCAATGAGCAGTTCTTC	CASSHGARLGNEQFF
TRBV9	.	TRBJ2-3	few	TGTGCCAGCAGCCCGAGTAGGGGACTCTCAGATACGCAGTATTTT	CASSPSRGLSDTQYF
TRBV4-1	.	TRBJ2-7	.	TGCGCCAGCAGCCATCCAGGGGTCGGGAGTAGCGAGCAGTACTTC	CASSHPGVGSSEQYF
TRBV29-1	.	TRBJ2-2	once	TGCAGCGTTGATCTTTACACCGGGGAGCTGTTTTTT	CSVDLYTGELFF
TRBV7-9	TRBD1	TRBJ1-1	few	TGTGCCAGCAGCTTCCGGGACAGGGTAGGTGAAGCTTTCTTT	CASSFRDRVGEAFF
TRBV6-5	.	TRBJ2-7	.	TGTGCCAGCAGTTACGAGGGGGGAGTCTACGAGCAGTACTTC	CASSYEGGVYEQYF
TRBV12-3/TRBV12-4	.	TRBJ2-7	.	TGTGCCAGCAGTTTGGACAGACCCTACGAGCAGTACTTC	CASSLDRPYEQYF
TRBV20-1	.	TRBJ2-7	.	TGCAGTGCTGGGGACCTGAGCTCCTACGAGCAGTACTTC	CSAGDLSSYEQYF
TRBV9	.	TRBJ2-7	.	TGTGCCAGCAGCGTCGACGGAAACCTCTACGAGCAGTACTTC	CASSVDGNLYEQYF
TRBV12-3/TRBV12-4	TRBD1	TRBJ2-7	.	TGTGCCAGCAGCCAACAGGGGAAGCACGAGCAGTACTTC	CASSQQGKHEQYF
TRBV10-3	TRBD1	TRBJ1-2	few	TGTGCCATCAGTGAGACTTCAGGACAGGTATATGGCTACACCTTC	CAISETSGQVYGYTF
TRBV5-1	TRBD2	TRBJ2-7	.	TGCGCCAGCAGCCCGGGACTAGCGGGAGAAACCTACGAGCAGTACTTC	CASSPGLAGETYEQYF
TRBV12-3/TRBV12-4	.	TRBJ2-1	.	TGTGCCAGCAGCCCGATGGGGGCGAGGAGCTCCTACAATGAGCAGTTCTTC	CASSPMGARSSYNEQFF
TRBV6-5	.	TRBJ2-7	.	TGTGCCAGCAGTTACGTAACCGGGACGGGGTACGTTCAGCAGTACTTC	CASSYVTGTGYVQQYF
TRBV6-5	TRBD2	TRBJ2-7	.	TGTGCCAGCAGTTATGGGACTAGCGGGAGCTTACTCTCCTACGAGCAGTACTTC	CASSYGTSGSLLSYEQYF
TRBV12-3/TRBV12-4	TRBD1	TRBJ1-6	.	TGTGCCAGCACCCGGGGACAGGGAGTTTATAATTCACCCCTCCACTTT	CASTRGQGVYNSPLHF
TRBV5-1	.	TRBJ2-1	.	TGCGCCAGCAGCCTATTGAACGATGAGCAGTTCTTC	CASSLLNDEQFF
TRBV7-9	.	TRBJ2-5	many	TGTGCCAGCAGCTTAGTCGGGGAGACCCAGTACTTC	CASSLVGETQYF
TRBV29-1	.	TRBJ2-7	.	TGCAGCGTTGAAGATTCCAGGATCCACGAGCAGTACTTC	CSVEDSRIHEQYF
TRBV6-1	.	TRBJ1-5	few	TGTGCCAGCCGGGGGGGGCCTAATCAGCCCCAGCATTTT	CASRGGPNQPQHF
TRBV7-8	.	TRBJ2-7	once	TGTGCCAGCAGCTCCCCGGGGATGTCAGGATCCTACGAGCAGTACTTC	CASSSPGMSGSYEQYF
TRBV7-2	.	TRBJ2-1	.	TGTGCCAGCAGCTCAAGAGGGACCCTACTTTACAATGAGCAGTTCTTC	CASSSRGTLLYNEQFF
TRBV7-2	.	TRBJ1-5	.	TGTGCCAGCAGCCGGCGAGGTCTCAATCAGCCCCAGCATTTT	CASSRRGLNQPQHF
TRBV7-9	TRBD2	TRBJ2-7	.	TGTGCCAGCGGCCTAGCGGGCTACGAGCAGTACTTC	CASGLAGYEQYF
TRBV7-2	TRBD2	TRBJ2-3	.	TGTGCCAGCAGCTTTAATAGCGGGAGGGCCACAGATACGCAGTATTTT	CASSFNSGRATDTQYF
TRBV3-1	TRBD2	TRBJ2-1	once	TGTGCCAGCTACGGGAGGGCCGGTGAGCAGTTCTTC	CASYGRAGEQFF
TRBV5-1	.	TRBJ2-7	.	TGCGCCAGCAGCTTGGGGACTACCCAATACGAGCAGTACTTC	CASSLGTTQYEQYF
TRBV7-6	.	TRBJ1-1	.	TGTGCTAGCAGCTTGGGGGCAGGGGCGGAGTACACTGAAGCTTTCTTT	CASSLGAGAEYTEAFF
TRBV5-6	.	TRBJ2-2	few	TGTGCCAGCAGCTTAATTTGGGGAAACAGCGGGGAGCTGTTTTTT	CASSLIWGNSGELFF
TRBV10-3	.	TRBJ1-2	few	TGTGCCATCAGGATTCCAGGGACGAACTATGGCTACACCTTC	CAIRIPGTNYGYTF
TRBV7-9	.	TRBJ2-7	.	TGTGCCAGCAGCCCAAGCGAGAGCTCCTACGAGCAGTACTTC	CASSPSESSYEQYF
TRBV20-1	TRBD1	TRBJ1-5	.	TGCAGTGCTAGTCCCAGGACAGGGCTCAATCAGCCCCAGCATTTT	CSASPRTGLNQPQHF
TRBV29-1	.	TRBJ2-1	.	TGCAGCGTTGAGGGACAACAGATGAATGAGCAGTTCTTC	CSVEGQQMNEQFF
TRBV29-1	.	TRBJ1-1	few	TGCAGCGTTGAATACGGAGGGGGGGCTTTCTTT	CSVEYGGGAFF
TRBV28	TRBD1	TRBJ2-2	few	TGTGCCAGTGTTCTGACAGGGCTTGTGAACACCGGGGAGCTGTTTTTT	CASVLTGLVNTGELFF
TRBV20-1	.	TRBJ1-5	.	TGCAGTGCTCACAGGGATGGCAATCAGCCCCAGCATTTT	CSAHRDGNQPQHF
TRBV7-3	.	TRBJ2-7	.	TGTGCCAGCAGCTTAAAGGGCGGGAACAACCTCTACGAGCAGTACTTC	CASSLKGGNNLYEQYF
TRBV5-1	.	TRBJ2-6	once	TGCGCCAGCAGCCCGGACAGTACGCCTGGGGCCAACGTCCTGACTTTC	CASSPDSTPGANVLTF
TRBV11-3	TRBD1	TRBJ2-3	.	TGTGCCAGCAGCTTCGACAGGGGTACGCAGTATTTT	CASSFDRGTQYF
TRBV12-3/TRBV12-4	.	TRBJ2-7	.	TGTGCCAGCACCCGCCAGGCCGGCTCCTACGAGCAGTACTTC	CASTRQAGSYEQYF
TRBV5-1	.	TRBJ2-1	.	TGCGCCAGCAGCTTGAGAGGTAGCGGCGTGATTGATGAGCAGTTCTTC	CASSLRGSGVIDEQFF